This TCR beta chain stems from a study of blood T cells in healthy people across ages. The CDR3 is made up of 13 amino acids. V shed 4 bases, J shed 7 bases, and the junction held 6 bases outside the gene matches. Per the germline V gene, CDR1 is MNHEY and CDR2 is SMNVEV (reference sequence). Primers used in a second PCR of about 7 to 12 cycles were a sample-barcoded 5' primer and a J-beta primer mix. TCRdb fed the 5' RACE reads into MiXCR, producing one record per CDR3 protein. The sample yields approximately 960,000 distinct CDR3 sequences, about 27% seen once. In this sample, this clonotype turned up many times. These same records also appear under a second study, on T cells of mothers and their children.

This chain joins TRBV27 and TRBJ2-7, with 8 bases fitting TRBD2. Sequenced input: blood. This sequence was found in a woman between 40 and 50 years old in good health. This CDR3 is CASSSRGGQEQYF. CDR3 DNA: TGTGCCAGCAGTTCCCGGGGGGGACAAGAGCAGTACTTC.